The entry below describes one T cell receptor (beta chain). In the study's own analysis: The assay estimated nucleated cells by amplifying reference gene primers. The data were produced by immunoSEQ multiplex PCR, yet TCRdb's version contains in-frame clones alone and is incomplete. D and trimming were read from the DNA, whereas the V and J calls and clone size are those reported in that table. The sample consists of 350,000 or so clones, 90% of them appearing once. The source of the sample is a study of blood T cell repertoires in COVID-19. Study-level background: Samples representing acute and convalescent COVID-19 were sourced from the United States, Italy and Spain.

This CDR3 region has 14 residues. Trimming took 3 bases from V and 6 from J; bases not matched to a gene: 7. Germline V gene lookup returns CDR1 SGHTA and CDR2 FQGTGA. The sequenced material came from peripheral blood. The receptor comes from a man aged 18 to 30 with active or convalescent COVID-19. The chain uses TRBV7-3 and TRBJ2-7, with 8 nucleotides matching TRBD2. CDR3 sequence reads: CASSFSGDASEQYF. The CDR3 DNA is TGTGCCAGCAGCTTTAGCGGGGATGCCAGCGAGCAGTACTTC.